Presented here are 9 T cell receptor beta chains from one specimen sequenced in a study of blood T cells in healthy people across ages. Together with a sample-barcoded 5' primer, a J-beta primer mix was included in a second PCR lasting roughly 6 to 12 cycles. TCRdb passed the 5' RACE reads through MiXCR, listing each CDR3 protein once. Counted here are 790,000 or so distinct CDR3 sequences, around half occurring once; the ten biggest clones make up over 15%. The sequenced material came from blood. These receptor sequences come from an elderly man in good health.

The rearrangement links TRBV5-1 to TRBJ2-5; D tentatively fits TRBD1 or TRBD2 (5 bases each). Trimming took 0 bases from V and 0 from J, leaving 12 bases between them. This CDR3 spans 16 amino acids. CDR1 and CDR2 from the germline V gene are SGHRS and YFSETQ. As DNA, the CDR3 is TGCGCCAGCAGCTTGGGGGACCGACTGTACCAAGAGACCCAGTACTTC. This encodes CASSLGDRLYQETQYF.

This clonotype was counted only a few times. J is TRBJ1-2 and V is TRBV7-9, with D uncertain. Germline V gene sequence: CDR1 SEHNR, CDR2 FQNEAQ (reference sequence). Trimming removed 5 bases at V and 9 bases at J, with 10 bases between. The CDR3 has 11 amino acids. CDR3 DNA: TGTGCCAGCAGCCAACTCGAGAGCTACACCTTC. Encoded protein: CASSQLESYTF.

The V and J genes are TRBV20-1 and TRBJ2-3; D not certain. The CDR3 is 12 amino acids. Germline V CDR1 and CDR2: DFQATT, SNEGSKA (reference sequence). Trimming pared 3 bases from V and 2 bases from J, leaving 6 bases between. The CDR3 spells CSARIYTDTQYF. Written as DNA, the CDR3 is TGCAGTGCTAGGATCTACACAGATACGCAGTATTTT.

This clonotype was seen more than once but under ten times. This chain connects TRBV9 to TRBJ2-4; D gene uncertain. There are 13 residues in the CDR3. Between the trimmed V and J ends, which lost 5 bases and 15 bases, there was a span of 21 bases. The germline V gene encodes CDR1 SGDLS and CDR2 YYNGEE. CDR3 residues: CASSDLLVSERYF. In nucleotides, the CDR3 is TGTGCCAGCAGTGACTTACTCGTGAGTGAGCGGTACTTC.

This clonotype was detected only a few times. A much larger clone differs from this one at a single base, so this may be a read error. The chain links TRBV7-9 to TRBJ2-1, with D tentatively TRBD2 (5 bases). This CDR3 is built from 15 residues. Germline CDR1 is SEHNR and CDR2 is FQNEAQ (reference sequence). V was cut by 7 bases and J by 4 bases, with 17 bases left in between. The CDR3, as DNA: TGTGCCAGCACCAAAGGGCGAGCGGATTACAATGAGCAGTTCTTC. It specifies CASTKGRADYNEQFF.

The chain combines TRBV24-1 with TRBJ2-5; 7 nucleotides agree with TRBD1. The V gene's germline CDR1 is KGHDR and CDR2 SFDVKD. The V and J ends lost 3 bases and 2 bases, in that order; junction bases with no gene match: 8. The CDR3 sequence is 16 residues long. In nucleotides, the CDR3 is TGTGCCACCAGTGATCGGGCACAGACAGGGCAAGAGACCCAGTACTTC. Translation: CATSDRAQTGQETQYF.

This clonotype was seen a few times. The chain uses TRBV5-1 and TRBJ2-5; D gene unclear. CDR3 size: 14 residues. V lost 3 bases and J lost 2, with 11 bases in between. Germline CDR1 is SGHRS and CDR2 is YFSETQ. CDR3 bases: TGCGCCAGCAGCTCCCGCAGCTCGCAAGAGACCCAGTACTTC. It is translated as CASSSRSSQETQYF.

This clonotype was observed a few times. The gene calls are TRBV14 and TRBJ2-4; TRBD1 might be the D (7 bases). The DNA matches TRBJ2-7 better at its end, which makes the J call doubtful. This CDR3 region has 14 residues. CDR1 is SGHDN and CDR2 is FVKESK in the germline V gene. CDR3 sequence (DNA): TGTGCCAGCAGCCAAGCCCGTCAGGGGGGCGAGCAGTACTTC. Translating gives CASSQARQGGEQYF.

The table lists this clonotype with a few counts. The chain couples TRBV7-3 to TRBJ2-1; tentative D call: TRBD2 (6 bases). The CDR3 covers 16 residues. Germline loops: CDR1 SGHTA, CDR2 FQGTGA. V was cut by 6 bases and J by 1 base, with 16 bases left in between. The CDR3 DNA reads TGTGCCAGCAGTCCTGCCGGGACTCGATCCTACAATGAGCAGTTCTTC. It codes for CASSPAGTRSYNEQFF.